This T cell receptor (beta chain) stems from a study of cytomegalovirus exposure and HLA in healthy donors. Primers included in the PCR were 60 Vbeta and 13 Jbeta primers. Produced via immunoSEQ multiplex PCR; TCRdb's table is partial and in-frame only. The data hold around 72,000 clones, with around 64% observed a single time. The length of the CDR3 is 13 residues. CDR1 SNHLY and CDR2 FYNNEI come from the germline V gene. The V and J ends lost 6 bases and 1 base respectively, with 9 bases between them. Overall study results and limits: Listed as cytomegalovirus-associated were more than 150 TCR beta chains.

As concerns this clone: Its matching antigen is unknown.

Sequenced material: PBMCs. The rearrangement links TRBV2 to TRBJ1-1, with D hard to call. The source is a man aged 35 to 55 in good health and CMV-seropositive. The CDR3 reads CASSRDTNTEAFF. The CDR3, as DNA: TGTGCCAGCAGCCGAGACACGAACACTGAAGCTTTCTTT.